One sample yielded the 20 T cell receptor beta chains listed below, sequenced in a study of blood T cells in healthy people across ages. Sample-barcoded 5' priming and a J-beta primer mix drove a second PCR of 7 to 11 cycles. Via MiXCR, TCRdb re-called the 5' RACE reads, giving one row per CDR3 protein. This sample carries 900,000 to 950,000 distinct CDR3 sequences, around 29% of them seen once, and the ten largest clones take roughly 10%. These data are also associated with another study on T cells of mothers and their children.

Sequencing used blood. Receptors were obtained from a middle-aged woman in good health.

V usage is TRBV4-2 and J usage is TRBJ1-2; D perhaps matches TRBD1 (5 bases). Deletions cut 0 bases from V and 7 bases from J, with 27 bases between. Germline-derived CDR1 and CDR2 are LGHNA and YNFKEQ. The CDR3 consists of 19 residues. In DNA, the CDR3 is TGTGCCAGCAGCCAAGATTGGAGTGGGGCAGCCACTGGAGACTGTGGCTACACCTTC. This encodes CASSQDWSGAATGDCGYTF.

J is TRBJ2-2 and V is TRBV9, with TRBD2 as a possible D gene (5 bases). Germline CDR1 reads SGDLS; CDR2 reads YYNGEE. This CDR3 is 15 amino acids long. The V end was cut by 4 bases, the J end by 0 bases, with 10 bases between. CDR3 sequence (DNA): TGTGCCAGCAGCCTCTCGGGGTCGAACACCGGGGAGCTGTTTTTT. It yields the protein CASSLSGSNTGELFF.

This clonotype was seen a few times. The CDR3 coding sequence is TGTGCCACCAGTGACATCACAGGGGATGGCTACACCTTC. This translates into CATSDITGDGYTF. The chain is built from TRBV24-1 and TRBJ1-2; 7 bases fit TRBD1. V lost 4 bases, J lost 6 bases, and 4 bases stayed unmatched. This CDR3 region has 13 residues. Germline V gives CDR1 KGHDR, CDR2 SFDVKD.

The V and J genes are TRBV20-1 and TRBJ2-3; D is unclear. Deletions cut 3 bases from V and 2 bases from J, with 6 bases between. This CDR3 region has 12 residues. Germline CDR1 reads DFQATT; CDR2 reads SNEGSKA (reference sequence). The CDR3 is CSASEDTDTQYF. CDR3 nucleotides: TGCAGTGCTAGTGAGGACACAGATACGCAGTATTTT.

This clonotype occurred a few times. The CDR3 DNA sequence: TGTGCCAGCAGCTTAGGGGTACCCAGAAGGGCTTTCTTT. It encodes CASSLGVPRRAFF. The rearrangement links TRBV7-2 to TRBJ1-1; D remains unclear. V was trimmed by 1 base and J by 11 bases, leaving 14 bases between them. The germline V gene encodes CDR1 SGHTA and CDR2 FQGNSA. The CDR3 is 13 residues long.

The CDR3 DNA reads TGTGCCAGCAGCTTAGCGGAGACGCAAGAGCAGTTCTTC. Its translation is CASSLAETQEQFF. The J gene is TRBJ2-1, the V gene TRBV7-8, with D unresolved. Germline V CDR1 and CDR2: SGHVS, FQNEAQ. The germline V and J ends were trimmed by 0 bases and 10 bases, with 10 bases remaining between them. This CDR3 region has 13 residues.

To note about this clonotype: Possible read error: a much larger clone is one base away. The chain recombines TRBV5-1 with TRBJ1-4; tentative D call: TRBD1 (5 bases). CDR1 and CDR2 (germline): SGHRS, YFSETQ. The ends were cut back, 5 bases at V and 2 bases at J, with 19 bases in the middle. The CDR3 covers 17 residues. CDR3: CASRAGSGSLTNEKLFF. CDR3 bases: TGCGCCAGCAGAGCAGGGAGCGGGAGTTTGACTAATGAAAAACTGTTTTTT.

As concerns this clonotype: At one of its ends the junction is not consistent with the germline gene, which may arise from a read error. The chain links TRBV18 to TRBJ1-5; D gene uncertain. The CDR3 is 14 amino acids. The germline V gene encodes CDR1 KGHSH and CDR2 LQKENI. The CDR3 DNA reads as TGTGCCGGCTCGGACTCCTTAAGCAATCAGCCCCAGCATTTT. This gives the protein CAGSDSLSNQPQHF.

Concerning this clonotype itself: A read error may produce the germline difference seen at one junction end. V and J are TRBV7-3 and TRBJ2-6; D is unclear. CDR3 length: 15 amino acids. Germline loops: CDR1 SGHTA, CDR2 FQGTGA. The CDR3 loop reads CVSSLNLAGANVLTF. The CDR3 DNA sequence: TGTGTCAGCAGCTTAAACCTGGCTGGGGCCAACGTCCTGACTTTC.

The rearrangement joins TRBV28 to TRBJ2-7; possible D gene TRBD1, 6 bases. V dropped 4 bases and J dropped 3 bases, with 13 bases sitting between them. CDR3 length: 14 amino acids. From germline, CDR1 is MDHEN and CDR2 SYDVKM. CDR3 in amino acids: CASSSRDTNYEQYF. DNA of the CDR3: TGTGCCAGCAGTTCTAGGGACACCAACTACGAGCAGTACTTC.

The rearrangement joins TRBV12-3 or TRBV12-4 to TRBJ1-2; the D gene is possibly TRBD1 (5 bases). V was cut by 6 bases and J by 4 bases, with 24 bases left in between. The CDR3 consists of 17 residues. As DNA, the CDR3 is TGTGCCAGCAGCCCTAGGGGAACATGGTACATTTCCTATGGCTACACCTTC. It specifies CASSPRGTWYISYGYTF.

This clonotype was seen repeatedly, ten times or more. The V call is TRBV20-1, the J call TRBJ2-3; D is ambiguous. Germline-derived CDR1 and CDR2 are DFQATT and SNEGSKA (reference sequence). The CDR3 extends over 14 amino acids. The CDR3 loop reads CSSLGRVHTDTQYF. The CDR3 region has the DNA TGCAGCTCCCTGGGTAGGGTCCACACAGATACGCAGTATTTT.

This clonotype was recorded only once. DNA of the CDR3: TGTGCCAGCAGTTACTCTGCGCAGCGCTACGAGCAGTACTTC. Amino acids: CASSYSAQRYEQYF. The rearrangement uses TRBV6-6 and TRBJ2-7; no firm D call. Trimming removed 0 bases at V and 3 bases at J, with 9 bases between. The germline V gene has CDR1 MNHNY and CDR2 SVGAGI (reference sequence). CDR3 length equals 14 residues.

This clonotype was seen many times. The V call is TRBV15, the J call TRBJ2-1; the match to TRBD2 covers 8 bases. V lost 6 bases to trimming and J lost 4 bases; unmatched junction nucleotides: 8. The CDR3 contains 15 residues. Germline CDR1 and CDR2: LNHNV and YYDKDF (reference sequence). The CDR3 region has the DNA TGTGCCACCAGTCGCGGCGGGGGGCTTTACAATGAGCAGTTCTTC. Translating gives CATSRGGGLYNEQFF.

V and J are TRBV6-1 and TRBJ1-5, with unresolved D. CDR1 is MNHNS, CDR2 SASEGT, per germline. CDR3 length: 13 residues. V was shortened by 1 base and J by 6 bases, with 7 bases between the two germline ends. The CDR3 nucleotides read TGTGCCAGCAGTGAAGGCGAGGCTCAGCCCCAGCATTTT. Translated: CASSEGEAQPQHF.

The rearrangement uses TRBV14 and TRBJ2-7; D possibly corresponds to TRBD2 (5 bases). The CDR3 loop spans 15 amino acids. The germline V and J ends were trimmed by 6 bases and 3 bases, with 18 bases remaining between them. Germline CDR1 is SGHDN and CDR2 is FVKESK. The CDR3 DNA is TGTGCCAGCAGTAAGATAGCGTTGGCTGACTACGAGCAGTACTTC. Translation: CASSKIALADYEQYF. Supplemented by reference TRBV14 and TRBJ2-7, the full variable domain reads EAGVTQFPSHSVIEKGQTVTLRCDPISGHDNLYWYRRVMGKEIKFLLHFVKESKQDESGMPNNRFLAERTGGTYSTLKVQPAELEDSGVYFCASSKIALADYEQYFGPGTRLTVT.

This clonotype has a count of ten or more. The chain links TRBV20-1 to TRBJ2-7; tentative D call: TRBD1 (5 bases). The germline V gene encodes CDR1 DFQATT and CDR2 SNEGSKA (reference sequence). This CDR3 spans 15 amino acids. V dropped 5 bases and J dropped 4 bases, with 21 bases sitting between them. The CDR3 spells CSAPPPPGIRYEQYF. The CDR3 coding sequence is TGCAGTGCTCCCCCGCCCCCAGGGATAAGGTACGAGCAGTACTTC.

This clonotype occurred a few times. The V and J genes are TRBV7-2 and TRBJ1-5; possibly TRBD1 for D (6 bases). The germline V gene has CDR1 SGHTA and CDR2 FQGNSA. The CDR3 runs to 17 residues. Trimming left V 0 bases short and J 1 base short, with 13 bases between. CDR3: CASSLARTAESNQPQHF. In DNA, the CDR3 is TGTGCCAGCAGCTTAGCCAGGACAGCCGAGAGCAATCAGCCCCAGCATTTT.

Many counts were recorded for this clonotype. The chain carries TRBV10-3 and TRBJ2-5; D is undetermined. Germline V lookup: CDR1 ENHRY, CDR2 SYGVKD. The germline V and J ends were trimmed by 2 bases and 7 bases, with 14 bases remaining between them. The CDR3 covers 14 residues. The CDR3 protein is CAISEGTGRPTQYF. The CDR3 DNA sequence: TGTGCCATCAGTGAGGGTACCGGACGCCCGACCCAGTACTTC.

This clonotype was picked up many times. This chain joins TRBV30 and TRBJ2-6; D not certain. Germline V gene sequence: CDR1 GTSNPN, CDR2 SVGIG (reference sequence). The ends were cut back, 4 bases at V and 0 bases at J, with 4 bases in the middle. The CDR3 contains 13 residues. The CDR3 region is CAWTHSGANVLTF. The CDR3 DNA reads as TGTGCCTGGACACACTCTGGGGCCAACGTCCTGACTTTC. Looking up the rest from reference TRBV30 and TRBJ2-6 gives the full variable domain: SQTIHQWPATLVQPVGSPLSLECTVEGTSNPNLYWYRQAAGRGLQLLFYSVGIGQISSEVPQNLSASRPQDRQFILSSKKLLLSDSGFYLCAWTHSGANVLTFGAGSRLTVL.